The rows below give T cell receptor beta chains drawn from one sample of a study of CD8 T cells in ankylosing spondylitis. TCRdb re-analysed the 5' RACE reads in MiXCR, keeping a single row per CDR3 protein. The sample comprises about 90,000 distinct CDR3 sequences, about 8.1% of which are singletons, and approximately 30% rests with the top ten. Sequencing was carried out using blood, either unsorted or a sorted T cell fraction (not recorded which). The source is a male donor with ankylosing spondylitis. Both conserved end residues are part of each CDR3. D genes are given only for firm matches. Only part of the rows carry a size: once, few, many, or a class if the clone is expanded.

CDR3 protein	CDR3 DNA	J gene	D gene	clone size	V gene
CASSQSGTTSYNEQFF	TGTGCCAGCAGCCAATCCGGGACTACGTCCTACAATGAGCAGTTCTTC	TRBJ2-1	TRBD2	few	TRBV4-2
CATMPGTGNEQYF	TGTGCCACCATGCCCGGGACAGGGAACGAGCAGTACTTC	TRBJ2-7	TRBD1	few	TRBV24-1
CSVAGGPPYTDTQYF	TGCAGCGTTGCGGGGGGGCCCCCCTACACAGATACGCAGTATTTT	TRBJ2-3	TRBD2	few	TRBV29-1
CATSDPNEQFF	TGTGCCACCAGTGACCCCAATGAGCAGTTCTTC	TRBJ2-1	-	few	TRBV24-1
CASSSEDSTPNYGYTF	TGTGCCAGCAGTTCGGAAGACAGCACGCCCAACTATGGCTACACCTTC	TRBJ1-2	-	many	TRBV13
CASSLVARSSYNEQFF	TGTGCCAGCAGCTTAGTAGCCCGCAGCTCCTACAATGAGCAGTTCTTC	TRBJ2-1	-	few	TRBV7-8
CASSWGSTEAFF	TGTGCCAGCAGTTGGGGCAGCACTGAAGCTTTCTTT	TRBJ1-1	-	few	TRBV12-3/TRBV12-4
CASREGVSNQPQHF	TGTGCCAGCAGGGAAGGGGTTAGCAATCAGCCCCAGCATTTT	TRBJ1-5	-	-	TRBV27
CSGSGMDTQYF	TGCAGCGGCTCAGGGATGGATACGCAGTATTTT	TRBJ2-3	-	many	TRBV29-1
CSVAGQSHYEQYF	TGCAGCGTTGCTGGTCAGAGTCACTACGAGCAGTACTTC	TRBJ2-7	-	many	TRBV29-1
CASSPGTGELFF	TGTGCCAGCAGCCCCGGGACCGGGGAGCTGTTTTTT	TRBJ2-2	-	many	TRBV7-9
CASSGVRQAQETQYF	TGTGCCAGCAGCGGAGTTCGCCAGGCCCAAGAGACCCAGTACTTC	TRBJ2-5	-	-	TRBV13
CASSQPGQGANEQFF	TGTGCCAGCAGCCAGCCGGGACAGGGGGCCAATGAGCAGTTCTTC	TRBJ2-1	TRBD1	many	TRBV3-1
CASSLVVGAGELFF	TGTGCCAGCAGCTTAGTTGTGGGCGCCGGGGAGCTGTTTTTT	TRBJ2-2	-	many	TRBV7-9
CASSLALRQGKGYTF	TGTGCCAGCAGCTTAGCCCTTCGACAGGGCAAAGGCTACACCTTC	TRBJ1-2	TRBD1	many	TRBV7-2
CSVIFVPIDTQYF	TGCAGCGTTATTTTCGTGCCGATTGATACGCAGTATTTT	TRBJ2-3	-	many	TRBV29-1
CATGGGRLDNEQFF	TGTGCCACCGGCGGCGGGAGGTTGGACAATGAGCAGTTCTTC	TRBJ2-1	TRBD2	many	TRBV24-1
CASRSRDQAYTGELFF	TGTGCCAGCAGGTCCCGGGACCAAGCTTACACCGGGGAGCTGTTTTTT	TRBJ2-2	-	-	TRBV14